This record concerns one T cell receptor beta chain sequence. Its antigen is unidentified. A read error is likely, as this CDR3 ends without the conserved phenylalanine or tryptophan. These data come from a study of regulatory T cells in long-lasting Graves disease. Study overall: By definition, persistent Graves' disease involved antithyroid drugs for over 5 years alongside positive TSH receptor antibodies. Study-level results: Under persistent disease, TRBV28, TRBJ1-2 and TRBJ2-5 were used preferentially. Persistent Graves' patients had lower TCR diversity than newly diagnosed ones.

iRepertoire HTBI primers and Arm-PCR of CDR3 regions built TCR beta libraries. Each CDR3 protein is one row after TCRdb ran MiXCR on the multiplex PCR reads. The repertoire holds 500,000 to 700,000 distinct CDR3 sequences, with about 32% as singletons. Per the germline V gene, CDR1 is LGHDT and CDR2 is YNNKEL (reference sequence). CDR3 size: 15 residues. V lost 1 base and J lost 5; bases outside the gene matches: 2. Time point reported: persistent/refractory GD, antithyroid drugs over 5 years with positive TRAb. After RNA was extracted from PBMCs, the TCR library was made from it. From an endocrinology department in Xi'an, China, came the patients.

The sequenced sample was peripheral blood mononuclear cells (PBMCs), obtained when the disease was refractory, from a patient treated with antithyroid drugs. The receptor's source is a female donor with Graves disease. The V gene is TRBV3-1, the J gene TRBJ1-6; 7 nucleotides match TRBD1. The CDR3 reads CASSQVDRDNSPLHL. The CDR3, as DNA: TGTGCCAGCAGCCAAGTTGACAGGGATAATTCACCCCTCCACCTT.